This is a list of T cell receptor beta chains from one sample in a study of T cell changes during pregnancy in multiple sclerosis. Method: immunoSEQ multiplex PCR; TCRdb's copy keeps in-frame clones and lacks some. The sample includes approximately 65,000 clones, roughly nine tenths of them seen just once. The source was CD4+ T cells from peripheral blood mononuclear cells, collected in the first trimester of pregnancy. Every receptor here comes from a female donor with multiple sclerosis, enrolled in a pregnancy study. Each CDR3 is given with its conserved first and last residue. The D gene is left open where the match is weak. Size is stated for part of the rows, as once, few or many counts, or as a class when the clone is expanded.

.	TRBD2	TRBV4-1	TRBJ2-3	CASSQNPGLAGAPGGTDTQYF	TGCGCCAGCAGCCAGAATCCGGGACTAGCGGGGGCCCCCGGTGGCACAGATACGCAGTATTTT
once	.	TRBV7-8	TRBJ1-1	CASYRTAMNLMNTEAFF	TGTGCCAGCTACAGGACAGCAATGAACCTCATGAACACTGAAGCTTTCTTT
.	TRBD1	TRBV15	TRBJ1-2	CATSRDYYGDRGATF	TGTGCCACCAGCAGAGATTATTACGGGGACAGGGGAGCTACCTTC
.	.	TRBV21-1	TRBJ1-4	CASSPWASNHEKLFF	TGTGCCAGCAGCCCCTGGGCTTCTAATCATGAAAAACTGTTTTTT
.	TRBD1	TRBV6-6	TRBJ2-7	CASSYPDRGEQYF	TGTGCCAGCAGTTACCCCGACAGGGGCGAGCAGTACTTC
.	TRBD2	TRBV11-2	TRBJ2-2	CASSLDPIAGGGTGELFF	TGTGCCAGCAGCTTAGACCCGATAGCGGGGGGAGGCACCGGGGAGCTGTTTTTT
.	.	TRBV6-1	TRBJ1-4	CASRGRTASNEKLFF	TGTGCCAGCAGAGGCCGGACAGCCTCAAATGAAAAACTGTTTTTT
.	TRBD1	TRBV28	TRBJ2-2	CASSGTGGSGELFF	TGTGCCAGCAGCGGGACAGGGGGATCCGGGGAGCTGTTTTTT
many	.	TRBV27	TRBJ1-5	CASRQENQPQHF	TGTGCCAGTAGACAGGAGAATCAGCCCCAGCATTTT
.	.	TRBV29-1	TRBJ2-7	CSVGQLSSYEQYF	TGCAGCGTTGGACAGTTGAGCTCCTACGAGCAGTACTTC
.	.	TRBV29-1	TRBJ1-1	CSVEKGQNTEAFF	TGCAGCGTTGAAAAGGGACAGAACACTGAAGCTTTCTTT
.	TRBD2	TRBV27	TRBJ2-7	CATRGGGTREQYF	TGTGCCACGCGTGGGGGAGGGACTCGGGAGCAGTACTTC
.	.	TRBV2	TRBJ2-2	CASRDSAFGELFF	TGTGCCAGCAGAGACAGTGCTTTCGGGGAGCTGTTTTTT
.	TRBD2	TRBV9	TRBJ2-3	CASSVLAGTTDTQYF	TGTGCCAGCAGCGTTTTAGCGGGGACCACAGATACGCAGTATTTT
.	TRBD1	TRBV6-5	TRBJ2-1	CASSRTGVNNEQFF	TGTGCCAGCAGCAGGACAGGGGTAAACAATGAGCAGTTCTTC
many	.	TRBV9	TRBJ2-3	CASSPTGDTQYF	TGTGCCAGCAGCCCCACGGGAGATACGCAGTATTTT
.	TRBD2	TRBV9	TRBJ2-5	CASSRTSQETQYF	TGTGCCAGCAGCCGGACTAGCCAAGAGACCCAGTACTTC
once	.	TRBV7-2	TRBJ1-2	CASSPGSRGYTF	TGTGCCAGCAGCCCCGGGTCGCGAGGCTACACCTTC
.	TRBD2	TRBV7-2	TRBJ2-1	CASSRFPGLAYEQFF	TGTGCCAGCAGCCGGTTTCCGGGACTAGCGTATGAGCAGTTCTTC
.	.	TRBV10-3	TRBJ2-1	CAISGDSRGEQFF	TGTGCCATCAGTGGGGACAGTCGGGGGGAGCAGTTCTTC
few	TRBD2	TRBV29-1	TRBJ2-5	CSVGGGRGSETQYF	TGCAGCGTCGGGGGGGGCCGGGGATCAGAGACCCAGTACTTC
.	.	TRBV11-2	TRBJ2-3	CASSLVPTGGGEGDTQYF	TGTGCCAGCAGCTTAGTTCCGACAGGTGGGGGTGAGGGAGATACGCAGTATTTT
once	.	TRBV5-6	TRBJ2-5	CASSLGTVPGTETQYF	TGTGCCAGCAGCTTGGGGACAGTCCCGGGCACGGAGACCCAGTACTTC
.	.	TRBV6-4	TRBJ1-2	CASSDEGRGLSSSYGYTF	TGTGCCAGCAGTGACGAAGGCAGGGGCCTTTCCTCCTCCTATGGCTACACCTTC
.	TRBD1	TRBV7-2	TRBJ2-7	CASSFDRGIYEQYF	TGTGCCAGCAGCTTCGACAGGGGGATTTACGAGCAGTACTTC
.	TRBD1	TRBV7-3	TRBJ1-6	CASSLLQGANSPLHF	TGTGCCAGCAGCTTACTCCAGGGGGCGAATTCACCCCTCCACTTT
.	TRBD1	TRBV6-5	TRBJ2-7	CASSSGTGSYEQYF	TGTGCCAGCAGTTCCGGGACAGGTTCCTACGAGCAGTACTTC
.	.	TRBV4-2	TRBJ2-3	CASSQQGPSSTDTQYF	TGTGCCAGCAGCCAACAGGGTCCCTCTAGCACAGATACGCAGTATTTT
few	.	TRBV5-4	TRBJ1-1	CASSLGTVEAFF	TGTGCCAGCAGCTTGGGGACAGTTGAAGCTTTCTTT
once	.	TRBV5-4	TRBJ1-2	CASSLGGEDYGYTF	TGTGCCAGCAGCTTGGGGGGGGAGGACTATGGCTACACCTTC
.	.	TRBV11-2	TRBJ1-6	CASSLGTVRNSPLHF	TGTGCCAGCAGCTTAGGGACAGTTAGGAATTCACCCCTCCACTTT
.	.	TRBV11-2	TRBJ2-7	CASSTQEQYF	TGTGCCAGCAGCACCCAGGAGCAGTACTTC
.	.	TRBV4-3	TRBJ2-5	CASSQGLEYTQYF	TGCGCCAGCAGCCAAGGACTAGAGTACACCCAGTACTTC
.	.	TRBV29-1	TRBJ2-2	CSVDEGNTGELFF	TGCAGCGTTGATGAGGGGAACACCGGGGAGCTGTTTTTT
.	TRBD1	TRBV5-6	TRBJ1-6	CASSRPGTQGSSPLHF	TGTGCCAGCAGTCGTCCCGGGACACAGGGGTCTTCACCCCTCCACTTT
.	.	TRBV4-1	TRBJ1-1	CASSQLQGNTEAFF	TGCGCCAGCAGCCAACTACAGGGGAACACTGAAGCTTTCTTT
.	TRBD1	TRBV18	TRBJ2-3	CASSPVTGGEGDTQYF	TGTGCCAGCTCACCCGTAACAGGGGGCGAAGGAGATACGCAGTATTTT
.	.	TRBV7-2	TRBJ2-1	CASSFRRGYYNEQFF	TGTGCCAGCAGCTTTAGACGGGGGTACTACAATGAGCAGTTCTTC
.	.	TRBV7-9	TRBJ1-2	CAGTRTMETPGYTF	TGTGCCGGAACACGAACAATGGAGACCCCAGGCTACACCTTC
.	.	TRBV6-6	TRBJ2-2	CASSYNRPTGELFF	TGTGCCAGCAGTTACAACAGGCCTACCGGGGAGCTGTTTTTT
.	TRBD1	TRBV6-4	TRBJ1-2	CASRDSSYGYTF	TGTGCCAGCCGGGACAGTTCATATGGCTACACCTTC
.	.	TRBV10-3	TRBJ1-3	CAISGGVSGNTIYF	TGTGCCATCAGTGGGGGGGTCTCTGGAAACACCATATATTTT
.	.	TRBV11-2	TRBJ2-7	CASSLAGGSYEQYF	TGTGCCAGCAGCTTAGCAGGAGGCTCCTACGAGCAGTACTTC
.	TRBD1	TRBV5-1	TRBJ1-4	CASSLEGTGGEKLFF	TGCGCCAGCAGCTTGGAAGGGACAGGGGGCGAAAAACTGTTTTTT
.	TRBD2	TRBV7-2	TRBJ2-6	CASSLSTSGSSGANVLTF	TGTGCCAGCAGCTTATCGACTAGCGGGAGCTCTGGGGCCAACGTCCTGACTTTC
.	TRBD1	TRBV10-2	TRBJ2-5	CASSTRTGRETQYF	TGCGCCAGCTCAACCAGGACAGGCCGCGAGACCCAGTACTTC
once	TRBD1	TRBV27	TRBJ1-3	CASSMGQGKGNTIYF	TGTGCCAGCAGTATGGGACAGGGGAAAGGAAACACCATATATTTT
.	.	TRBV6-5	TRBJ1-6	CASSQAGRSNSPLHF	TGTGCCAGCAGCCAGGCGGGGCGGTCAAATTCACCCCTCCACTTT
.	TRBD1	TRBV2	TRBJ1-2	CASNGQGLNYGYTF	TGTGCCAGCAACGGACAGGGACTAAACTATGGCTACACCTTC
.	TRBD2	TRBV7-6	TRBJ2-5	CASSLGGSGGETQYF	TGTGCCAGCAGCTTAGGGGGCTCGGGGGGAGAGACCCAGTACTTC
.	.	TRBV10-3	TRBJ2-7	CAISELGGSYEQYF	TGTGCCATCAGTGAGTTAGGAGGTTCCTACGAGCAGTACTTC
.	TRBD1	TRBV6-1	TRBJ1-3	CASRAGGPGNTIYF	TGTGCCAGCCGGGCAGGGGGGCCTGGAAACACCATATATTTT
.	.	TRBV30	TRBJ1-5	CAWSGGNGQPQHF	TGTGCCTGGAGTGGAGGGAACGGCCAGCCCCAGCATTTT
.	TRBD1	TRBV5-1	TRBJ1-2	CASREQGGNYGYTF	TGCGCCAGCAGAGAACAGGGGGGAAACTATGGCTACACCTTC
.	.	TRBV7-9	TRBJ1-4	CASSFGTTFNEKLFF	TGTGCCAGCAGTTTCGGAACGACTTTTAATGAAAAACTGTTTTTT